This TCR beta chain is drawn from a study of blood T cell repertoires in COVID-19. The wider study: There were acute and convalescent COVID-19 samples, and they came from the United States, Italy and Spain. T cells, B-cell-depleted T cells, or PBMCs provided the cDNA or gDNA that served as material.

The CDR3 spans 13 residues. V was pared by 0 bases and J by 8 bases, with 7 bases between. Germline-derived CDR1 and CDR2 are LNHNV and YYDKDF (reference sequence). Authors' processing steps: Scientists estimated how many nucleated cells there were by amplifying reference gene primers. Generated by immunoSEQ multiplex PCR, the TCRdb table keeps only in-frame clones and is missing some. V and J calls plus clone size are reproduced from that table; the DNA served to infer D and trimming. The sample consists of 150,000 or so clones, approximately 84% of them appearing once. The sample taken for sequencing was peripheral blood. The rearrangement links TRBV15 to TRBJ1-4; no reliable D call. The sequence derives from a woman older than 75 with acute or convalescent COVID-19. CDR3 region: CATSREAGEKLFF. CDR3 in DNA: TGTGCCACCAGCAGAGAAGCGGGAGAAAAACTGTTTTTT.